The clone carrying this T cell receptor beta chain has only a few counts. The target antigen is unknown. This sample was taken from a study of T-cell reconstitution after alpha-beta-depleted transplantation in children. Study results and caveats: Roughly two months post-transplant, alpha-beta T cells reportedly originated from several hundred graft clones that had expanded. Counts and diversity of T cells one year after transplant came mostly from newly produced T cells. Day-60 TCRbeta diversity that was high in some patients was derived from surviving recipient T cells and thymic progenitors.

TCRbeta library preparation incorporated unique molecular identifiers. TCRdb ran MiXCR on the PCR reads and lists one entry per CDR3 protein. The sample holds 200,000 to 300,000 distinct CDR3 sequences, around 25% seen once. This CDR3 region has 13 residues. The V end was cut by 5 bases, the J end by 6 bases, with 10 bases between. The V call is TRBV12-3 or TRBV12-4, the J call TRBJ2-2; D tentatively reads TRBD1 or TRBD2 (5 bases each). Sequencing used PBMCs, mostly from graft donor cells, obtained 360 days after TCRalphabeta/CD19-depleted stem cell transplant. The receptor comes from a female patient aged 2 to 10 who had a stem cell transplant for congenital amegakaryocytic thrombocytopenia, so the T cells may come from the graft donor. CDR3 protein: CASSILGAGELFF. The CDR3 DNA is TGTGCCAGCAGTATCCTGGGGGCCGGGGAGCTGTTTTTT.